These T cell receptor beta chains were read from a single sample in a study of neurological immune-mediated disorders. TCRdb fed the 5' RACE reads into MiXCR, producing one record per CDR3 protein. The data contain fewer than 30,000 distinct CDR3 sequences, roughly 13% of them singletons. The sample consisted of CD4+ T cells from blood. The origin of the receptors is a female donor with HTLV-1-associated myelopathy (HAM/TSP). CDR3s include the opening cysteine and the closing phenylalanine or tryptophan. The D gene is left open where the match is weak. Clone sizes are given selectively: once, few, many, or a class where the clone is expanded.

CDR3 DNA: TGTGCCAGCAGCCAGGGACAGGAGAAAAACATTCAGTACTTC; CDR3 protein: CASSQGQEKNIQYF; D gene: TRBD1; J gene: TRBJ2-4; V gene: TRBV4-2; clone size: many
CDR3 DNA: TGTGCCACCAGCAGAGATCGGGGGAATGGGTATGGCTACACCTTC; CDR3 protein: CATSRDRGNGYGYTF; D gene: .; J gene: TRBJ1-2; V gene: TRBV15; clone size: medium-sized
CDR3 DNA: TGTGCCAGCAGCTCTAGCGGGGGGAACGCAGATACGCAGTATTTT; CDR3 protein: CASSSSGGNADTQYF; D gene: TRBD2; J gene: TRBJ2-3; V gene: TRBV7-9; clone size: many
CDR3 DNA: TGTGCCAGCAGCTTGGAGTCGGGGGGCTACCAAGAGACCCAGTACTTC; CDR3 protein: CASSLESGGYQETQYF; D gene: .; J gene: TRBJ2-5; V gene: TRBV5-1; clone size: .
CDR3 DNA: TGTGCCAGCAGCGAGAGCTTTGGTAGCACAGATACGCAGTATTTT; CDR3 protein: CASSESFGSTDTQYF; D gene: .; J gene: TRBJ2-3; V gene: TRBV9; clone size: few
CDR3 DNA: TGTGCCAGCAGTTTAAACGTTTACGCGCAGTACTTC; CDR3 protein: CASSLNVYAQYF; D gene: .; J gene: TRBJ2-7; V gene: TRBV12-3/TRBV12-4; clone size: many
CDR3 DNA: TGTGCCAGCAGCCCCTGGGTCACGGAATATGGCTACACCTTC; CDR3 protein: CASSPWVTEYGYTF; D gene: .; J gene: TRBJ1-2; V gene: TRBV11-2; clone size: few
CDR3 DNA: TGTGCCAGCAGCCCCGGGAGAGGCGGTACGCAGTATTTT; CDR3 protein: CASSPGRGGTQYF; D gene: .; J gene: TRBJ2-3; V gene: TRBV3-1; clone size: .
CDR3 DNA: TGCAGTGCCGCCCCAGTCGGTGCCCCCTACGAGCAGTACTTC; CDR3 protein: CSAAPVGAPYEQYF; D gene: .; J gene: TRBJ2-7; V gene: TRBV20-1; clone size: medium-sized
CDR3 DNA: TGCGCCAGCAGTTTCGCCGGGGCCGGGGATGAGCAGTTCTTC; CDR3 protein: CASSFAGAGDEQFF; D gene: .; J gene: TRBJ2-1; V gene: TRBV5-1; clone size: many
CDR3 DNA: TGTGCCAGCAGCTTAGAGTTCGGCTACTCCTACGAGCAGTACTTC; CDR3 protein: CASSLEFGYSYEQYF; D gene: .; J gene: TRBJ2-7; V gene: TRBV7-2; clone size: many
CDR3 DNA: .; CDR3 protein: CSASNREETQYFGPDTQYF; D gene: .; J gene: TRBJ2-3; V gene: TRBV20-1; clone size: .
CDR3 DNA: TGTGCCAGCAGCTTGCAGGGGGCGTGGGGTGAGCAGTTCTTC; CDR3 protein: CASSLQGAWGEQFF; D gene: TRBD1; J gene: TRBJ2-1; V gene: TRBV5-6; clone size: many
CDR3 DNA: TGTGCCAGCAGTCCCGAGCGCTTAGCCAAAAACATTCAGTACTTC; CDR3 protein: CASSPERLAKNIQYF; D gene: .; J gene: TRBJ2-4; V gene: TRBV12-3/TRBV12-4; clone size: many
CDR3 DNA: .; CDR3 protein: CASSFYICSGTSWGETQYF; D gene: .; J gene: TRBJ2-5; V gene: TRBV7-2; clone size: .
CDR3 DNA: TGTGCCAGCAGCCAAGAGCCGGGGACGGATACGCAGTATTTT; CDR3 protein: CASSQEPGTDTQYF; D gene: .; J gene: TRBJ2-3; V gene: TRBV4-2; clone size: many
CDR3 DNA: TGCAGTGCTAGACGGATCTACAATGAGCAGTTCTTC; CDR3 protein: CSARRIYNEQFF; D gene: .; J gene: TRBJ2-1; V gene: TRBV20-1; clone size: medium-sized
CDR3 DNA: TGTGCCAGCAGGCAGAGACAGGGAACCCCCAATCAGCCCCAGCATTTT; CDR3 protein: CASRQRQGTPNQPQHF; D gene: TRBD1; J gene: TRBJ1-5; V gene: TRBV27; clone size: many
CDR3 DNA: TGTGCCAGCAGTTTATCCGGGGGGGGCTATGGCTACACCTTC; CDR3 protein: CASSLSGGGYGYTF; D gene: .; J gene: TRBJ1-2; V gene: TRBV6-5; clone size: many
CDR3 DNA: TGTGCCACCCGGGCCGGGACTAGCGGATGGCAGTTCTTC; CDR3 protein: CATRAGTSGWQFF; D gene: TRBD2; J gene: TRBJ2-1; V gene: TRBV7-9; clone size: many
CDR3 DNA: .; CDR3 protein: CASSIYLCSDSSGVTDTQYF; D gene: .; J gene: TRBJ2-3; V gene: TRBV9; clone size: .
CDR3 DNA: TGCGCCAGCAGCTTGGGTGAGGGGCAGGGAGATACGCAGTATTTT; CDR3 protein: CASSLGEGQGDTQYF; D gene: .; J gene: TRBJ2-3; V gene: TRBV5-1; clone size: many
CDR3 DNA: TGCAGTGCTAGTTCCCGCTTCACCTACGAGCAGTACTTC; CDR3 protein: CSASSRFTYEQYF; D gene: .; J gene: TRBJ2-7; V gene: TRBV20-1; clone size: .
CDR3 DNA: TGTGCCAGCAGCTCAGGACCCAACAATGAGCAGTTCTTC; CDR3 protein: CASSSGPNNEQFF; D gene: .; J gene: TRBJ2-1; V gene: TRBV7-3; clone size: medium-sized
CDR3 DNA: TGTGCCAGCAGCGCTCCCGGGACAGATACGCAGTATTTT; CDR3 protein: CASSAPGTDTQYF; D gene: .; J gene: TRBJ2-3; V gene: TRBV7-9; clone size: many
CDR3 DNA: TGCGCCAGCAGGATCGGAAGCGGGGGGGCAACAGATACGCAGTATTTT; CDR3 protein: CASRIGSGGATDTQYF; D gene: TRBD2; J gene: TRBJ2-3; V gene: TRBV5-1; clone size: many
CDR3 DNA: TGTGCCAGCAGCTTAGGGCCAACCAATGAGCAGTTCTTC; CDR3 protein: CASSLGPTNEQFF; D gene: .; J gene: TRBJ2-1; V gene: TRBV7-2; clone size: many
CDR3 DNA: TGTGCCAGCAGCCCCGCCGTGGGACAAGAGAACACTGAAGCTTTCTTT; CDR3 protein: CASSPAVGQENTEAFF; D gene: .; J gene: TRBJ1-1; V gene: TRBV6-1; clone size: many
CDR3 DNA: TGCGCCAGCAGCTTGGGGCTAGCGGGCAACAATGAGCAGTTCTTC; CDR3 protein: CASSLGLAGNNEQFF; D gene: TRBD2; J gene: TRBJ2-1; V gene: TRBV5-1; clone size: many
CDR3 DNA: TGTGCCAGCAGCCCCGCCGGAACCCCTTCTTTTAACTATGGCTACACCTTC; CDR3 protein: CASSPAGTPSFNYGYTF; D gene: .; J gene: TRBJ1-2; V gene: TRBV3-1; clone size: many
CDR3 DNA: TGTGCCAGCAGCCGTTGGACGGCTAGCAATCAGCCCCAGCATTTT; CDR3 protein: CASSRWTASNQPQHF; D gene: .; J gene: TRBJ1-5; V gene: TRBV5-6; clone size: many
CDR3 DNA: TGTGCCAGCTCAACGGACACCCCCTACGAGCAGTACTTC; CDR3 protein: CASSTDTPYEQYF; D gene: .; J gene: TRBJ2-7; V gene: TRBV18; clone size: many
CDR3 DNA: TGCAGTGCTAGACCACCCGGACAGGGGGACATTCAGTACTTC; CDR3 protein: CSARPPGQGDIQYF; D gene: TRBD1; J gene: TRBJ2-4; V gene: TRBV20-1; clone size: many
CDR3 DNA: TGCGCCAGCCAGCTATCAGCGAACACCGGGGAGCTGTTTTTT; CDR3 protein: CASQLSANTGELFF; D gene: .; J gene: TRBJ2-2; V gene: TRBV5-1; clone size: many
CDR3 DNA: TGTGCCAGCGAAAAACCCGGGACCATCACAGATACGCAGTATTTT; CDR3 protein: CASEKPGTITDTQYF; D gene: .; J gene: TRBJ2-3; V gene: TRBV2; clone size: many
CDR3 DNA: TGCAGTGCACGCCCTAGCGGGAGCTCCTACGAGCAGTACTTC; CDR3 protein: CSARPSGSSYEQYF; D gene: TRBD2; J gene: TRBJ2-7; V gene: TRBV20-1; clone size: many
CDR3 DNA: TGCAGTGCCCTAGGGGGGACTAGCGGCAACGAGCAGTACTTC; CDR3 protein: CSALGGTSGNEQYF; D gene: TRBD2; J gene: TRBJ2-7; V gene: TRBV20-1; clone size: few
CDR3 DNA: TGTGCCAGCAGTATACTCCGGTCCCCTAGCACAGATACGCAGTATTTT; CDR3 protein: CASSILRSPSTDTQYF; D gene: .; J gene: TRBJ2-3; V gene: TRBV5-5; clone size: many
CDR3 DNA: TGCAGTGCTAGATGGGCGGGGTTAGGCACAGATACGCAGTATTTT; CDR3 protein: CSARWAGLGTDTQYF; D gene: .; J gene: TRBJ2-3; V gene: TRBV20-1; clone size: many
CDR3 DNA: TGCAGTGCTAGAGATCGACAGGGGAGAACAGATACGCAGTATTTT; CDR3 protein: CSARDRQGRTDTQYF; D gene: TRBD1; J gene: TRBJ2-3; V gene: TRBV20-1; clone size: many
CDR3 DNA: TGTGCCAGCAGCCAAGACCCAGAGAAGAACATTCAGTACTTC; CDR3 protein: CASSQDPEKNIQYF; D gene: .; J gene: TRBJ2-4; V gene: TRBV3-1; clone size: many
CDR3 DNA: TGTGCCAGCAGCACAAGGACAGGGCCCAATCAGCCCCAGCATTTT; CDR3 protein: CASSTRTGPNQPQHF; D gene: TRBD1; J gene: TRBJ1-5; V gene: TRBV7-2; clone size: medium-sized
CDR3 DNA: TGTGCCAGCAAGAGGGGGGTCTGGGGCACCGGGGAGCTGTTTTTT; CDR3 protein: CASKRGVWGTGELFF; D gene: .; J gene: TRBJ2-2; V gene: TRBV5-6; clone size: many
CDR3 DNA: TGCAGTGCTAGAGATGTGGGAGTTTGGCAGGGACCGGCTAATGAAAAACTGTTTTTT; CDR3 protein: CSARDVGVWQGPANEKLFF; D gene: .; J gene: TRBJ1-4; V gene: TRBV20-1; clone size: many
CDR3 DNA: TGCAGTGCTACGTGGACAGCCGGAACTAGAGAGACCCAGTACTTC; CDR3 protein: CSATWTAGTRETQYF; D gene: .; J gene: TRBJ2-5; V gene: TRBV20-1; clone size: many
CDR3 DNA: TGTGCCAGCAGCTTAAATGTAGCGGGACTCACAGATACGCAGTATTTT; CDR3 protein: CASSLNVAGLTDTQYF; D gene: TRBD2; J gene: TRBJ2-3; V gene: TRBV5-5; clone size: many
CDR3 DNA: TGTGCCAGCAGCTTAGAAGGGGGCGTGAACACTGAAGCTTTCTTT; CDR3 protein: CASSLEGGVNTEAFF; D gene: TRBD1; J gene: TRBJ1-1; V gene: TRBV7-2; clone size: many
CDR3 DNA: TGTGCCACCAGCAGAGCCCCAGCAGGCAACCAAGAGACCCAGTACTTC; CDR3 protein: CATSRAPAGNQETQYF; D gene: .; J gene: TRBJ2-5; V gene: TRBV15; clone size: .
CDR3 DNA: TGTGCCAGCTCACTGGCAGGAGAAACTGAAGCTTTCTTT; CDR3 protein: CASSLAGETEAFF; D gene: .; J gene: TRBJ1-1; V gene: TRBV18; clone size: many
CDR3 DNA: TGCAGTGCTAGAGAGGTTCTAGCGGGACAAAATGAGCAGTTCTTC; CDR3 protein: CSAREVLAGQNEQFF; D gene: TRBD2; J gene: TRBJ2-1; V gene: TRBV20-1; clone size: many
CDR3 DNA: TGCAGCGTTGATCATCAGCGGGGGGCCCCAGATACGCAGTATTTT; CDR3 protein: CSVDHQRGAPDTQYF; D gene: TRBD2; J gene: TRBJ2-3; V gene: TRBV29-1; clone size: many
CDR3 DNA: TGCGCCAGCAGCTTCTCTAGCGGGGTTACCTACGAGCAGTACTTC; CDR3 protein: CASSFSSGVTYEQYF; D gene: TRBD2; J gene: TRBJ2-7; V gene: TRBV5-1; clone size: many
CDR3 DNA: TGTGCCAGCAGACAGCTAGCGGGCTACAATGAGCAGTTCTTC; CDR3 protein: CASRQLAGYNEQFF; D gene: TRBD2; J gene: TRBJ2-1; V gene: TRBV2; clone size: many
CDR3 DNA: TGCAGTGCGACCCTGACTAGCGGGAGTGGGGATACGCAGTATTTT; CDR3 protein: CSATLTSGSGDTQYF; D gene: TRBD2; J gene: TRBJ2-3; V gene: TRBV20-1; clone size: many